This T cell receptor beta chain came from a study of blood T cell repertoires in COVID-19. Study context: There were acute and convalescent COVID-19 samples, and they came from the United States, Italy and Spain.

Data came from immunoSEQ multiplex PCR; TCRdb stores just in-frame clones and leaves some out. The repertoire holds over 20,000 clones, with approximately 81% as singletons. Trimming cost V 3 bases and J 1 base; bases outside gene matches: 9. The CDR3 extends over 16 amino acids. This clone was found once. This receptor was identified in a man between 65 and 79 years old with acute or convalescent COVID-19. The sequenced sample was peripheral blood. The J gene is TRBJ1-1, the V gene TRBV5-3; TRBD1 matches at 7 bases. TRBV5-3 is labeled an ORF, and its function is uncertain. CDR3 in DNA: TGTGCCAGAAGCTCGTTTCGACAGGGTCGGAACACTGAAGCTTTCTTT. It yields the protein CARSSFRQGRNTEAFF.